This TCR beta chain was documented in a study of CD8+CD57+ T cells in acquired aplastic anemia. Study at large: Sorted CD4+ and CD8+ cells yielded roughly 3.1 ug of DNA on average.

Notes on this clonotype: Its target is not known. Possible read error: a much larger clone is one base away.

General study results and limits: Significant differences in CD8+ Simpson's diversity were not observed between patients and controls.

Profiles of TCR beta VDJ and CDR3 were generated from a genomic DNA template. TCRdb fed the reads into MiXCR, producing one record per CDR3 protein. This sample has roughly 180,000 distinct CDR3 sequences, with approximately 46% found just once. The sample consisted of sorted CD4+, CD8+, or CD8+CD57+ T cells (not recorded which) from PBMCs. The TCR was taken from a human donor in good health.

Written as DNA, the CDR3 is TGCAGTGCTAGAGATGCTAGCGGGAGGGTTTACAATGAGCAGCTCTTC. As protein: CSARDASGRVYNEQLF. The rearrangement joins TRBV20-1 to TRBJ2-1, with TRBD2 matching 12 bases. Looked up from germline, CDR1 is DFQATT and CDR2 is SNEGSKA (reference sequence). The CDR3 has 16 residues.